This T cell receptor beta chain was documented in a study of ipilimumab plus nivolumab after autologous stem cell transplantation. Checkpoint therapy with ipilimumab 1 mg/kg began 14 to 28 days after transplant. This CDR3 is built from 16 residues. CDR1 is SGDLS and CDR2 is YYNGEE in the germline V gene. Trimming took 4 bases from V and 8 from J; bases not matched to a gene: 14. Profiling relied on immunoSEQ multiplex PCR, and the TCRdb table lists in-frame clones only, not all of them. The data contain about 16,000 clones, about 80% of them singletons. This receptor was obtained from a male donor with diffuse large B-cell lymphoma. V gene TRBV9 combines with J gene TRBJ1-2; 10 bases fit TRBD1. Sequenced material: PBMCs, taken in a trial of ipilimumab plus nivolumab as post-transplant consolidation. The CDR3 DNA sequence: TGTGCCAGCAGCCCACGGGACAGGGGTTTATATTCGGGCTACACCTTC. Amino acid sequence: CASSPRDRGLYSGYTF.